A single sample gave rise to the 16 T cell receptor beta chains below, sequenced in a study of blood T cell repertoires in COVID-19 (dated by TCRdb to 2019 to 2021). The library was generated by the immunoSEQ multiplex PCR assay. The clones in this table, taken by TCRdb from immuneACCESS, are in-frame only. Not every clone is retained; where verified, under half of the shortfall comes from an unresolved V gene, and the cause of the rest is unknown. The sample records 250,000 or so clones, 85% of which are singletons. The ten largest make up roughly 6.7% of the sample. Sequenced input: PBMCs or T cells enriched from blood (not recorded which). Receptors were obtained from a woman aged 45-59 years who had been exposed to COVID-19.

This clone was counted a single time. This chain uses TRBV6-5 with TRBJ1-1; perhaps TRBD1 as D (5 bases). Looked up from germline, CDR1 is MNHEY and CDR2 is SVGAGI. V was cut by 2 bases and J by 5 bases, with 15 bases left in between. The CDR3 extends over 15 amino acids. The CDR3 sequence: CASSYPAAGGTEAFF. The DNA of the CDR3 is TGTGCCAGCAGTTACCCTGCGGCCGGGGGAACTGAAGCTTTCTTT.

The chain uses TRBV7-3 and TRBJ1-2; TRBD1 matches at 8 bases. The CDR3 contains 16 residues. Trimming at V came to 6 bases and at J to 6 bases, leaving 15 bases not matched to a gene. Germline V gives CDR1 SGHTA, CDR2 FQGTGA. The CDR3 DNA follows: TGTGCCAGCAGATCCAGACCAGGGGGCGCGACGGATGGCTACACCTTC. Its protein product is CASRSRPGGATDGYTF.

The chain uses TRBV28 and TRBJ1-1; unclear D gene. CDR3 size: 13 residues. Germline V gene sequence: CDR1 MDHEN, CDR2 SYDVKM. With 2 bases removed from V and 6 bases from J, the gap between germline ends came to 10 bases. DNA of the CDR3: TGTGCCAGCAGTTTACCGAGCTTAGCTGAAGCTTTCTTT. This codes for CASSLPSLAEAFF.

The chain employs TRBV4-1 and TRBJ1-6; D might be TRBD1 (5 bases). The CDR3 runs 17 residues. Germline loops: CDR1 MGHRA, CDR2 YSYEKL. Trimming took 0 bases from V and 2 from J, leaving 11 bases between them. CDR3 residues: CASSQEGGAPYNSPLHF. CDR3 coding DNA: TGCGCCAGCAGCCAAGAAGGAGGGGCCCCCTATAATTCACCCCTCCACTTT.

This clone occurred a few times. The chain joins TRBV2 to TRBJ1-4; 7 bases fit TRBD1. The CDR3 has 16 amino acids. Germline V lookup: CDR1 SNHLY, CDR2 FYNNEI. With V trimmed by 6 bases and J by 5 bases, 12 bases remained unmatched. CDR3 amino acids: CASRDRAHRVNEKLFF. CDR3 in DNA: TGTGCCAGCAGAGACAGGGCTCATCGCGTGAATGAAAAACTGTTTTTT.

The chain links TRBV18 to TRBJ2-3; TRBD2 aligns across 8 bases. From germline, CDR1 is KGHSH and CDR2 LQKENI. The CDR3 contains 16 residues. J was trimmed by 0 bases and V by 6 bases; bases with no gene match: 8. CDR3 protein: CASSPLAGTSTDTQYF. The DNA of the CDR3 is TGTGCCAGCTCGCCTCTAGCGGGTACTAGCACAGATACGCAGTATTTT.

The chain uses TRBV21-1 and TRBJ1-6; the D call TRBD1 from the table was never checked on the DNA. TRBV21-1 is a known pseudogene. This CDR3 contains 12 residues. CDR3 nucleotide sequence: TGTGCCAGCGGACAGGTTTATTCACCCCTCCACTTT. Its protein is CASGQVYSPLHF.

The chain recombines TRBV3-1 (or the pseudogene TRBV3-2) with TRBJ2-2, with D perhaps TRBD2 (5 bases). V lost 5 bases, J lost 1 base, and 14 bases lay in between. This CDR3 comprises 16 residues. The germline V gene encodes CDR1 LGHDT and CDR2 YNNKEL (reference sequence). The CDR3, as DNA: TGTGCCAGCAGCTCAAGAAGGACTTTGAACACCGGGGAGCTGTTTTTT. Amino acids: CASSSRRTLNTGELFF.

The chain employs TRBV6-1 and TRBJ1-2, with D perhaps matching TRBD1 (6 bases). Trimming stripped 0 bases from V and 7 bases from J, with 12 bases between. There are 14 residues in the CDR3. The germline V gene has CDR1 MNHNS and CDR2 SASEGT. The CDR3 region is CASSEAGGLSGYTF. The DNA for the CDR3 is TGTGCCAGCAGTGAAGCGGGGGGGCTCAGTGGCTACACCTTC.

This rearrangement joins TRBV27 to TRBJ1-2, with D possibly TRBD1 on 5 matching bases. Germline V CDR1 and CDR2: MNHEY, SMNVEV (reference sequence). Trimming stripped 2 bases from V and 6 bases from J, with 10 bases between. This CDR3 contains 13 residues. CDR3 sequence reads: CASSLSRVHGYTF. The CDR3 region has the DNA TGTGCCAGCAGTTTAAGCAGGGTACATGGCTACACCTTC.

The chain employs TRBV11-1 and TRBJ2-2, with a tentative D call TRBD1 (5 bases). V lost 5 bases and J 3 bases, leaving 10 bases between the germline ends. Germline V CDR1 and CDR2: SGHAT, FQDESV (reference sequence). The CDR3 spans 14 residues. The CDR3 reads CASSPVGDTGELFF. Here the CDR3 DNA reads TGTGCCAGCAGCCCTGTAGGGGACACCGGGGAGCTGTTTTTT.

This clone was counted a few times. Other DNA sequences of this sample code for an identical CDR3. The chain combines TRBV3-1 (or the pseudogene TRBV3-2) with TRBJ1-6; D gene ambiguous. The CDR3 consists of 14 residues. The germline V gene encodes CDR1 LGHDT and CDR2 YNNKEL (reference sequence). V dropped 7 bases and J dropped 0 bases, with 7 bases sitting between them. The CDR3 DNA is TGTGCCAGCACTTTGAGCTCCTATAATTCACCCCTCCACTTT. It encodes CASTLSSYNSPLHF.

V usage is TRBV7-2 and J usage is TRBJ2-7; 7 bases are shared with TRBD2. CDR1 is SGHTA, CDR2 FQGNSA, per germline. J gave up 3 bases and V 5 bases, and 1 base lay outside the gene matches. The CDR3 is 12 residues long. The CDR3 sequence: CASSSGVYEQYF. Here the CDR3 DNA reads TGTGCCAGCAGCAGCGGGGTCTACGAGCAGTACTTC.

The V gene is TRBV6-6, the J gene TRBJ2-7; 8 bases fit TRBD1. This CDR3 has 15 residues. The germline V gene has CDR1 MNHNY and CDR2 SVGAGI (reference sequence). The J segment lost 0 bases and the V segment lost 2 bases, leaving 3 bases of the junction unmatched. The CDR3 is CASSYPGQASYEQYF. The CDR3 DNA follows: TGTGCCAGCAGTTACCCGGGACAGGCCTCCTACGAGCAGTACTTC.

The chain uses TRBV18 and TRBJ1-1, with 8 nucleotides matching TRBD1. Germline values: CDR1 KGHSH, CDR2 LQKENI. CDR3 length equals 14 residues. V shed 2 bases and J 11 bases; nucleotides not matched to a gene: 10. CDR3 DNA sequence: TGTGCCAGCTCACCATCGACAGGGGCGCTGCGGGCTTTCTTT. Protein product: CASSPSTGALRAFF. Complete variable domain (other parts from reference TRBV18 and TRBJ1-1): NAGVMQNPRHLVRRRGQEARLRCSPMKGHSHVYWYRQLPEEGLKFMVYLQKENIIDESGMPKERFSAEFPKEGPSILRIQQVVRGDSAAYFCASSPSTGALRAFFGQGTRLTVV.

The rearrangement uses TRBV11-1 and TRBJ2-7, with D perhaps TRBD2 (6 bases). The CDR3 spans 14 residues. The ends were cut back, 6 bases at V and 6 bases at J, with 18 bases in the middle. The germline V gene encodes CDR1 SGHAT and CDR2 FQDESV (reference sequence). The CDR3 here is CASSRSGIAVEQYF. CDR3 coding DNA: TGTGCCAGCAGTCGTAGTGGGATAGCGGTCGAGCAGTACTTC. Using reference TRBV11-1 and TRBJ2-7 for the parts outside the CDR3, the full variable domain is EAEVAQSPRYKITEKSQAVAFWCDPISGHATLYWYRQILGQGPELLVQFQDESVVDDSQLPKDRFSAERLKGVDSTLKIQPAELGDSAMYLCASSRSGIAVEQYFGPGTRLTVT.